These 4 T cell receptor beta chains share one sample of origin, sequenced in a study of blood T cell repertoires in COVID-19. Method: immunoSEQ multiplex PCR; TCRdb's copy keeps in-frame clones and lacks some. The table shows fewer than 250,000 clones, with roughly 80% occurring only once. Sequencing was performed on peripheral blood. The receptor set was obtained from a woman in her forties or fifties with acute or convalescent COVID-19.

The chain couples TRBV7-6 to TRBJ1-5; D remains ambiguous. Germline V gene sequence: CDR1 SGHVS, CDR2 FNYEAQ. V was pared by 5 bases and J by 1 base, with 12 bases between. This CDR3 contains 15 residues. Written as DNA, the CDR3 is TGTGCCAGCAGCCCCGGCTCGGGGAGCAATCAGCCCCAGCATTTT. Protein sequence: CASSPGSGSNQPQHF. Looking up the rest from reference TRBV7-6 and TRBJ1-5 gives the full variable domain: GAGVSQSPRYKVTKRGQDVALRCDPISGHVSLYWYRQALGQGPEFLTYFNYEAQQDKSGLPNDRFSAERPEGSISTLTIQRTEQRDSAMYRCASSPGSGSNQPQHFGDGTRLSIL.

The V call is TRBV6-2 or TRBV6-3, the J call TRBJ2-5; the match to TRBD2 covers 12 bases. Trimming cost V 2 bases and J 1 base; bases outside gene matches: 2. Germline CDR1 and CDR2: MNHEY and SVGEGT. This CDR3 is built from 16 residues. CDR3 bases: TGTGCCAGCAGTTACCGGACTAGCGGGATCCAAGAGACCCAGTACTTC. This codes for CASSYRTSGIQETQYF.

The chain uses TRBV24-1 and TRBJ1-6; tentatively, D is TRBD1 (6 bases). V was clipped by 5 bases and J by 9 bases, with 13 bases between them. In germline, CDR1 is KGHDR, CDR2 SFDVKD. The CDR3 runs 14 residues. The CDR3 loop reads CATSVGTRGSPLHF. The CDR3 region has the DNA TGTGCCACCAGTGTTGGGACAAGGGGTTCACCCCTCCACTTT.

The rearrangement links TRBV18 to TRBJ2-5, with unresolved D. Germline lookup yields CDR1 KGHSH and CDR2 LQKENI. This CDR3 comprises 14 residues. V shed 2 bases and J shed 6 bases, with 13 bases lying between them. CDR3 sequence (DNA): TGTGCCAGCTCACCAACCGCGGTTGAGAAGACCCAGTACTTC. Encoded protein: CASSPTAVEKTQYF.